What follows is one T cell receptor (beta chain) and its context. The antigen this receptor binds is unknown. No base qualities exist here, and no much larger clone lies one base off it. The data were obtained in a study of blood T cell repertoires in COVID-19 (TCRdb year 2020). For the study in its entirety: Samples covering the acute and convalescent phases of COVID-19 were provided by collaborators in the United States, Italy and Spain. The material from the prospective study consisted of cDNA or gDNA derived from T cells, B-cell-depleted T cells, or PBMCs. Subjects who had been exposed to COVID-19, were actively infected with it, or had recovered from it provided the deeply sampled blood TCRbeta repertoires that made up the dataset. A freely available public database, intended as a resource for researchers studying the immune response to SARS-CoV-2, is where the repertoires were released. The samples were drawn from two sources: the first 160 participants of the ongoing ImmuneRACE study, and fewer than 1,500 subjects contributed by 6 global collaborators. A de-identified subject ID, COVID-19 status, age in years and sex were almost always included in the sample metadata. Where HLA class I and class II types were available, the types were taken from metadata supplied by the sample provider, not from assay-based typing.

TCRbeta CDR3 regions were amplified from genomic DNA by means of the immunoSEQ Assay, a bias-controlled multiplex PCR. Per the original workflow: Within the assay, amplification of reference gene primers was used to estimate how many nucleated cells each sample contained. To quantify the absolute abundance of each unique TCRbeta CDR3 rearrangement, sequence reads were collapsed and filtered. For each sample, productive Simpson clonality was calculated as the square root of Simpson's diversity index over productive rearrangements. TCRdb re-hosts the immuneACCESS table, in-frame sequences only. Its copies lack some clones; in the studies checked, an unresolved V gene accounts for under half of them, and the cause for the rest is not known. V and J calls and clone size are as listed in that table; D and trimming were resolved from the DNA. Recorded for this sample are 25,000 to 35,000 clones; around nine tenths of them occurred a single time. 10% to 15% of the sample is taken by the ten largest.

CDR3 length: 16 amino acids, cysteine to phenylalanine. Of all the DNA, just the CDR3 is kept, 48 bases in frame from base 1. The V end gives up 1 base and the J end 1 base, leaving 6 bases in the junction not matched to a gene. Reading the germline V gene (reference sequence) gives CDR1 LGHDT and CDR2 YNNKEL. The collaborating institutions used their own protocols to collect whole blood in K2EDTA tubes. For TCRbeta analysis, collaborators shipped samples in one of three forms: frozen whole blood, isolated PBMCs, or DNA extracted from either of those sample types. General study outcomes and caveats: How much clinical and demographic metadata was included differed by source and by participant, and the metadata was provided uncurated.

Input material: peripheral blood. The rearranged segments are TRBV3-1 (or the pseudogene TRBV3-2) and TRBJ2-5, with 7 central nucleotides matching TRBD1. The TCR comes from a human donor in a cohort sampled during active COVID-19. The sequenced DNA is TGTGCCAGCAGCCAAGGAGAAGGGACAGCCCAAGAGACCCAGTACTTC. It specifies CASSQGEGTAQETQYF.